This T cell receptor (beta chain) was captured in a study of early T cells in non-severe SARS-CoV-2 infection. This clonotype turned up a few times. MiXCR, run by TCRdb on the 5' RACE reads, gives a single entry per CDR3 protein. This sample has roughly 120,000 distinct CDR3 sequences, with under 15% found just once. The CDR3 is made up of 16 amino acids. In germline, CDR1 is SEHNR, CDR2 FQNEAQ (reference sequence). The V gene end was trimmed by 3 bases and the J gene end by 1 base; junction bases not matched to a gene: 2. The source is an adult who was a healthcare worker with PCR-confirmed SARS-CoV-2 infection or an uninfected control (not recorded which). The source material was whole blood. The gene calls are TRBV7-9 and TRBJ2-4, with 11 bases matching TRBD2. The CDR3 DNA is TGTGCCAGCAGCTTTGCTAGCGGGGGGGCCAAAAACATTCAGTACTTC. Translation gives CASSFASGGAKNIQYF.